The clone carrying this T cell receptor beta chain has just a few counts. Its antigen remains unknown. Per germline, CDR1 GTSNPN and CDR2 SVGIG (reference sequence). CDR3 length: 13 residues. With 0 bases removed from V and 7 bases from J, the gap between germline ends came to 10 bases. As every portion of the isolated RNA was reverse transcribed, the sequencing read expressed TCRB transcripts. An average of about 3.5 million reads was obtained for naive, central memory and regulatory T cell samples. Method: immunoSEQ multiplex PCR; TCRdb's copy keeps in-frame clones and lacks some. The sample consists of nearly 250,000 clones, 68% of them appearing once. This sample was taken from a study of beta chain features in type 1 diabetes. Only one heparinised blood draw was taken per donor, and its volume averaged around 100 mL. Whole-study findings and limits: The study found that naive, central memory and Treg TCRB repertoires appeared more similar in patients than in healthy donors. The study notes PCR might favor shorter templates equally in patients and controls.

This sequence was found in a man younger than 40 in good health. V and J are TRBV30 and TRBJ2-1; tentatively, D is TRBD1 (5 bases). Source material: naive CD4+ T cells from blood. Written as DNA, the CDR3 is TGTGCCTGGAGTGTATCCAGGGCTAATGAGCAGTTCTTC. It yields the protein CAWSVSRANEQFF.